This T cell receptor beta chain was observed in a study of neurological immune-mediated disorders (dated by TCRdb to the late 2010s). Context from the whole study: Among the roughly 34 multiple sclerosis patients, relapsing-remitting MS was present in around 31 and secondary progressive MS was present in 3. Using UMI-based sequencing, the study compared peripheral blood TCR-beta repertoires from patients with HTLV-I-associated myelopathy (HAM/TSP), patients with multiple sclerosis, and healthy controls. The 90 to 110 TCR-beta libraries covered PBMC samples along with longitudinal samples, technical triplicates, and paired sorted CD4+ and CD8+ T-cell subsets. The cohort was made up of about 68 subjects, consisting of about 14 HAM/TSP patients, around 35 multiple sclerosis patients and around 20 healthy controls. Broader findings and caveats from the paper: TCR clonal expansion was highest in HAM/TSP patients and lowest in MS patients, with MS patients falling below even healthy controls. In phylogenetic analysis, the repertoires of 18 of 34 MS patients grouped into a cluster of related CDR3 sequences, which suggests a possible signature at the repertoire level. Expanded clones from different subjects shared no identical CDR3 amino acid sequences, which suggests that TCR-beta repertoires were private in all groups. No association of the MS cluster with clinical or MRI features was observed, and the need for larger cohorts was stated by the authors.

For CDR1 and CDR2, the germline V gene (reference sequence) lists DFQATT and SNEGSKA. The trim is 0 bases for V and 8 bases for J, with a gap of 16 bases between the germline ends. From the cysteine up to the phenylalanine, the CDR3 has a length of 15 residues. CDR3 DNA is the only sequence kept; it has 45 bases, read in frame from the first base. This clonotype was observed at least ten times. Its antigen remains unidentified. No much larger clonotype is one base removed from it; base qualities were not supplied. cDNA synthesis used template-switch 5'RACE with a primer carrying a 10-nucleotide random unique molecular identifier tagging each TCR transcript. Every sequencing run yielded over 170 million TCR-beta sequences covering 15-18 subjects. The RNeasy kit was used to extract total RNA. Using the KAPA Real-time Library Amplification kit, TCR-beta VDJ regions were amplified with primers for the TCR constant region and the 5'RACE anchor. A first PCR added sample indexes and Illumina adaptors, after which a second PCR increased the library yield. After Ampure bead purification, the TCR product of roughly 650 bp was size-selected on a 2% E-gel SizeSelection system. Before pooling, library quality was checked on a Bioanalyzer, concentration was measured with Qubit, and libraries were quantified with the Kapa Library Quantification kit. An Illumina HiSeq 2500 sequenced the libraries paired-end 2 x 150 bp. To increase sequence diversity, roughly 24-31% phiX was spiked into each library pool. The original methods were these. The quality-filtered reads were processed with the UMI-based MiGEC pipeline, whose error correction step removed more than 75% of the raw TCR sequences. VDJ genes were aligned to IMGT germline references, and each clonotype was defined by a unique CDR3 amino acid sequence together with V-J genes. Clonal expansion, Shannon diversity, and CDR3 relatedness (CalcPairwiseDistances, ClusterSamples) were evaluated with VDJtools, and phylogenetic trees were built with CLCbio workbench. Expanded clones were defined as having at least 8 unique UMIs, based on coefficient-of-variation modelling across technical triplicates. TCRdb reprocessed the public reads (quality trimming at Q25 with fastp, clone calling with MiXCR) and kept in-frame beta chains. For every CDR3 protein sequence, its rows merge into one entry that carries the most common genes and DNA. It is TCRdb's table, rather than the study itself, that gives the V and J calls and clone size. Counted in this sample were tens of thousands of distinct CDR3 sequences; roughly 5% of them appeared once. Jointly, the top ten make up around 7.2% of the sample.

For unsorted PBMC libraries, 2 million PBMCs were used after storage in RNAlater at -80 degrees C until RNA extraction. The multiple sclerosis patients were enrolled in a US clinical protocol that used magnetic resonance imaging to evaluate disease progression. Peripheral blood underwent Ficoll-Hypaque density gradient centrifugation to isolate PBMCs, which were then cryopreserved in liquid nitrogen. This receptor was taken from a man younger than 30 with multiple sclerosis. The rearranged segments are TRBV20-1 and TRBJ1-4, with the identity of the D gene unclear. Sequencing used PBMCs. The nucleotides read TGCAGTGCTAGAGATCGGAACCGCGGCGGGGAAAAACTGTTTTTT. Translation gives CSARDRNRGGEKLFF.